These 9 T cell receptor beta chains came from one sample sequenced in a study of T cells expressing NK-cell markers. TCRdb reanalyzed the 5' RACE reads and collapses them to one entry per CDR3 protein, without DNA. This sample's table has about 260,000 distinct CDR3 sequences. The sample consisted of blood T cells: a sorted CD56 or NKG2C T cell subset, CD4+ or CD8+ T cells, or bulk PBMC T cells (not recorded which). These receptors all come from a man in his late teens or twenties in good health.

V usage is TRBV27 and J usage is TRBJ2-7; TCRdb's D call, TRBD2, is unchecked because there is no DNA. Germline CDR1 MNHEY, CDR2 SMNVEV (reference sequence). The CDR3 covers 13 residues. This CDR3 reads CATGGRRFYEQYF.

The chain employs TRBV28 and TRBJ2-3; TCRdb's D call, TRBD2, is unchecked because there is no DNA. The CDR3 totals 15 residues. CDR1 is MDHEN, CDR2 SYDVKM, per germline. The CDR3 protein is CASRTRGDHTDTQYF.

This sequence joins TRBV12-3 or TRBV12-4 and TRBJ2-7; TCRdb lists TRBD1, though no DNA is available to test this call. The CDR3 spans 14 residues. Here the CDR3 reads CASRRTGGPYEQYF.

This chain links TRBV5-1 with TRBJ1-1. This CDR3 has 15 amino acids. Germline V gene sequence: CDR1 SGHRS, CDR2 YFSETQ. The CDR3 reads CASSFQATGQTEAFF.

The CDR3 protein is CSVEVLAGAREQYF. The chain links TRBV29-1 to TRBJ2-7; TCRdb reports TRBD2, a call that lacks DNA to check it against. CDR3 size: 14 residues. Germline lookup yields CDR1 SQVTM and CDR2 ANQGSEA.

This chain links TRBV10-3 with TRBJ2-3; TCRdb names TRBD1, which stays unverified in the absence of DNA. Germline V gene lookup returns CDR1 ENHRY and CDR2 SYGVKD. The CDR3 is made up of 16 amino acids. CDR3: CAISGTGGPSTDTQYF.

The chain joins TRBV7-6 to TRBJ2-1; the D gene TCRdb calls, TRBD1, cannot be checked with no DNA. Germline V gene sequence: CDR1 SGHVS, CDR2 FNYEAQ. The CDR3 length is 15 residues. Here the CDR3 reads CASSPGLGSYNEQFF.

The rearrangement links TRBV4-1 to TRBJ1-2; absent DNA, TCRdb's TRBD1 call cannot be checked. Germline assignment: CDR1 MGHRA and CDR2 YSYEKL. CDR3 length equals 16 residues. The CDR3 protein is CASSQEALLGAHGYTF.

The chain employs TRBV18 and TRBJ2-5; TCRdb gives TRBD1 as the D gene, but with no DNA this cannot be confirmed. CDR1 and CDR2 (germline): KGHSH, LQKENI. The CDR3 length is 13 residues. CDR3 protein: CASSPNRQETQYF.